The entry that follows covers one T cell receptor beta chain sequence. What it recognizes is unknown. The data belong to a study of T cells in Graves' hyperthyroidism and ophthalmopathy. Study as a whole: Before any treatment, at initial diagnosis, peripheral blood was collected. Regarding the study as a whole: Progression to ophthalmopathy was predicted a median of roughly seven months early. Most clonotypes expanded in the thyroid (above 0.001) were also present in blood.

RNA transcripts yielded amplified TCR beta CDR3 regions. HTBI primers were employed in a first-round RT-PCR of the TCR CDR3. TCRdb processed the multiplex PCR reads anew with MiXCR; each CDR3 protein has one entry. The data contain a few hundred thousand distinct CDR3 sequences, around a sixth of them seen just once; the ten biggest clones take up under 8%. This sample holds PBMCs from less than 11 ml fresh peripheral blood. Trimming took 1 base from V and 3 from J, leaving 15 bases between them. CDR1 and CDR2 from the germline V gene are MNHNY and SVGAGI (reference sequence). This CDR3 spans 17 amino acids.

The sequencing sample was made of blood. The V gene is TRBV6-6, the J gene TRBJ1-4; D is ambiguous. This TCR was sampled from a woman aged 30 to 39 with Graves' hyperthyroidism. The DNA for the CDR3 is TGTGCCAGCAGTTACTTGGCACCCCAGGCGGCTAATGAAAAACTGTTTTTT. Its translation is CASSYLAPQAANEKLFF.